Below are 26 T cell receptor beta chains sequenced from a single sample in a study of shared T cell receptors in the human thymus. Clones were read by immunoSEQ multiplex PCR, and TCRdb kept only the in-frame ones, dropping some. Counted here are over 65,000 clones, about 95% occurring once; the ten biggest clones make up less than 0.04%. Material for sequencing was thymocytes. These receptors all stem from a human donor.

This sequence joins TRBV19 and TRBJ1-1; 9 bases are shared with TRBD1. With 7 bases clipped from V and 3 bases from J, the junction kept 24 bases outside the gene matches. The V gene's germline CDR1 is LNHDA and CDR2 SQIVND (reference sequence). The CDR3 consists of 20 residues. The CDR3 sequence: CASTFGTGPRSVGWDTEAFF. DNA for the CDR3: TGTGCCAGTACTTTCGGGACAGGGCCACGCAGCGTGGGATGGGACACTGAAGCTTTCTTT. The variable domain in full, completed from reference TRBV19 and TRBJ1-1, reads DGGITQSPKYLFRKEGQNVTLSCEQNLNHDAMYWYRQDPGQGLRLIYYSQIVNDFQKGDIAEGYSVSREKKESFPLTVTSAQKNPTAFYLCASTFGTGPRSVGWDTEAFFGQGTRLTVV.

The chain joins TRBV7-6 to TRBJ1-6; D gene uncertain. CDR1 and CDR2 (germline): SGHVS, FNYEAQ. The V and J ends lost 3 bases and 4 bases respectively, with 19 bases between them. The CDR3 is 18 residues long. The CDR3 DNA is TGTGCCAGCAGCTTGGGCAGGCTGCAAAATATGTATAATTCACCCCTCCACTTT. Its translation is CASSLGRLQNMYNSPLHF.

The V gene is TRBV7-3, the J gene TRBJ1-5; a weak D match, TRBD1 (5 bases). Trimming cost V 2 bases and J 2 bases, with 13 bases left between them. Germline loops: CDR1 SGHTA, CDR2 FQGTGA. CDR3 length equals 16 residues. CDR3 protein: CASSLLGRGGNQPQHF. The CDR3 nucleotides read TGTGCCAGCAGCTTACTCGGGAGGGGTGGCAATCAGCCCCAGCATTTT.

The chain employs TRBV4-3 and TRBJ1-2; 7 positions agree with TRBD1. In germline, CDR1 is LGHNA, CDR2 YSLEER. The V and J ends lost 0 bases and 1 base, in that order; junction bases with no gene match: 5. There are 16 residues in the CDR3. In nucleotides, the CDR3 is TGCGCCAGCAGCCAAGAAGGTCAGGGGGTTAACTATGGCTACACCTTC. This encodes CASSQEGQGVNYGYTF.

The rearrangement links TRBV27 to TRBJ2-7; D remains ambiguous. The CDR3 has 17 residues. With 4 bases removed from V and 0 bases from J, the gap between germline ends came to 19 bases. The V gene's germline CDR1 is MNHEY and CDR2 SMNVEV (reference sequence). The CDR3, as DNA: TGTGCCAGCAGTTCGACCTCCCGGACGCTTAGCTCCTACGAGCAGTACTTC. Encoded protein: CASSSTSRTLSSYEQYF.

This chain connects TRBV28 to TRBJ2-7; unclear D gene. Germline V gene data show CDR1 as MDHEN and CDR2 as SYDVKM. The CDR3 totals 11 residues. The ends were cut back, 5 bases at V and 6 bases at J, with 8 bases in the middle. This CDR3 is CASSVHSEQYF. The CDR3 bases are TGTGCCAGCAGTGTTCATTCCGAGCAGTACTTC.

J is TRBJ1-1 and V is TRBV7-2, with D hard to call. Trimming stripped 1 base from V and 5 bases from J, with 11 bases between. Germline-derived CDR1 and CDR2 are SGHTA and FQGNSA. CDR3 size: 14 residues. CDR3 amino acids: CASSLGRPETEAFF. DNA of the CDR3: TGTGCCAGCAGCTTAGGTCGTCCGGAGACTGAAGCTTTCTTT.

The CDR3 loop reads CASSLLAGGPRQLKNIQYF. CDR3 sequence (DNA): TGTGCCAGCAGTTTACTAGCGGGGGGGCCGCGGCAGCTCAAAAACATTCAGTACTTC. This chain links TRBV2 with TRBJ2-4, with 13 bases that match TRBD2. V lost 5 bases to trimming and J lost 3 bases; unmatched junction nucleotides: 13. CDR1 SNHLY and CDR2 FYNNEI come from the germline V gene. This CDR3 has 19 residues.

The gene calls are TRBV6-4 and TRBJ1-2; D possibly corresponds to TRBD1 (5 bases). The V end lost 1 base, the J end lost 4 bases, and 13 bases lay between the germline ends. This CDR3 spans 15 amino acids. Germline V gives CDR1 MRHNA, CDR2 SNTAGT. This CDR3 reads CASSDFPGRSYGYTF. The CDR3, as DNA: TGTGCCAGCAGTGACTTTCCGGGACGGAGCTATGGCTACACCTTC.

Written as DNA, the CDR3 is TGTGCCAGCAGGGCCCTTCCGGGGGGACCTAACACTGAAGCTTTCTTT. Its protein product is CASRALPGGPNTEAFF. The rearrangement uses TRBV2 and TRBJ1-1; possibly TRBD1 for D (5 bases). Germline V lookup: CDR1 SNHLY, CDR2 FYNNEI. There are 16 residues in the CDR3. Trimming stripped 6 bases from V and 2 bases from J, with 19 bases between.

The chain recombines TRBV12-5 with TRBJ1-1, with 8 bases aligning to TRBD1. The CDR3 covers 18 residues. J lost 2 bases, V lost 5 bases, and 16 bases had no gene match. CDR1 and CDR2 (germline): LGHNT, FRNRAP. Written as DNA, the CDR3 is TGTGCTAGTGGTCCCCCTTTTGACAGGGGAGGACTTAACACTGAAGCTTTCTTT. Protein product: CASGPPFDRGGLNTEAFF. Together with reference TRBV12-5 and TRBJ1-1, the CDR3 gives the full variable domain: DARVTQTPRHKVTEMGQEVTMRCQPILGHNTVFWYRQTMMQGLELLAYFRNRAPLDDSGMPKDRFSAEMPDATLATLKIQPSEPRDSAVYFCASGPPFDRGGLNTEAFFGQGTRLTVV.

The chain combines TRBV5-8 with TRBJ2-7; D tentatively fits TRBD1 or TRBD2 (5 bases each). The V gene's germline CDR1 is SGHTS and CDR2 YDEGEE. This CDR3 spans 17 amino acids. Between the trimmed V and J ends, which lost 2 bases and 3 bases, there was a span of 21 bases. CDR3 sequence reads: CASSFGDVHNLLYEQYF. Written as DNA, the CDR3 is TGTGCCAGCAGCTTTGGGGACGTGCACAATCTCCTCTACGAGCAGTACTTC.

This chain links TRBV6-5 with TRBJ1-6, with D maybe TRBD1 (6 bases). V lost 2 bases to trimming and J lost 8 bases, with 16 bases between them. This CDR3 region has 16 residues. CDR1 is MNHEY and CDR2 is SVGAGI in the germline V gene. CDR3 amino acids: CASSYKGQGTDSPLHF. In DNA form, the CDR3 reads TGTGCCAGCAGTTACAAGGGACAAGGCACGGATTCACCCCTCCACTTT.

This clone showed up just a few times. This sequence joins TRBV5-6 and TRBJ1-1, with D tentatively TRBD1 (5 bases). V was trimmed by 4 bases and J by 3 bases, leaving 16 bases between them. The CDR3 extends over 15 amino acids. CDR1 is SGHDT and CDR2 is YYEEEE in the germline V gene. The chain's CDR3 is CASSRATTGDTEAFF. CDR3 DNA: TGTGCCAGCAGCCGGGCAACGACGGGGGACACTGAAGCTTTCTTT.

The chain joins TRBV19 to TRBJ2-7, with a possible D match to TRBD2 (5 bases). The CDR3 runs to 14 residues. V was shortened by 8 bases and J by 1 base, with 15 bases between the two germline ends. Germline V gene data show CDR1 as LNHDA and CDR2 as SQIVND (reference sequence). The CDR3 nucleotides are TGTGCCAGTTCGAGTCCGAGGGCTTCCTACGAGCAGTACTTC. It specifies CASSSPRASYEQYF.

This clone was seen a single time. The chain combines TRBV7-6 with TRBJ2-3; 8 nucleotides align to TRBD2. The germline gives CDR1 SGHVS, CDR2 FNYEAQ. V shed 5 bases, J shed 4 bases, and the junction held 11 bases outside the gene matches. The CDR3 is 16 residues long. The CDR3 reads CASSPFGGGRSDTQYF. DNA of the CDR3: TGTGCCAGCAGCCCTTTCGGGGGGGGGCGATCAGATACGCAGTATTTT.

In nucleotides, the CDR3 is TGTGCCAGCAGTTTTCTCGTCCCGGGGCTTGCGGGCGGGGAGCTGTTTTTT. This sequence encodes CASSFLVPGLAGGELFF. The gene calls are TRBV25-1 and TRBJ2-2, with D perhaps matching TRBD1 or TRBD2 (5 bases each). V was shortened by 5 bases and J by 7 bases, with 23 bases between the two germline ends. This CDR3 is built from 17 residues. Germline V gene lookup returns CDR1 MGHDK and CDR2 SYGVNS.

This chain uses TRBV7-9 with TRBJ2-7; D might be TRBD2 (5 bases). CDR1 and CDR2 from the germline V gene are SEHNR and FQNEAQ (reference sequence). CDR3 length equals 15 residues. V dropped 2 bases and J dropped 2 bases, with 13 bases sitting between them. In DNA, the CDR3 is TGTGCCAGCAGCTTATTCCGGGGTGCCACCTACGAGCAGTACTTC. It translates to CASSLFRGATYEQYF. Filled out from reference TRBV7-9 and TRBJ2-7, the complete variable domain reads DTGVSQNPRHKITKRGQNVTFRCDPISEHNRLYWYRQTLGQGPEFLTYFQNEAQLEKSRLLSDRFSAERPKGSFSTLEIQRTEQGDSAMYLCASSLFRGATYEQYFGPGTRLTVT.

This clone was recorded a few times. The chain's CDR3 is CASSEARGGRKSTF. In nucleotides, the CDR3 is TGTGCCAGCAGTGAAGCGCGGGGCGGACGGAAGTCCACCTTC. J is TRBJ1-2 and V is TRBV2; D perhaps matches TRBD1 (5 bases). V lost 0 bases, J lost 13 bases, and 18 bases lay in between. The CDR3 contains 14 residues. Germline loops: CDR1 SNHLY, CDR2 FYNNEI.

This rearrangement joins TRBV7-2 to TRBJ2-2; TRBD1 is a possible D gene (5 bases). The CDR3 length is 15 residues. V was shortened by 5 bases and J by 6 bases, with 16 bases between the two germline ends. Per germline, CDR1 SGHTA and CDR2 FQGNSA. This chain's CDR3 is CASSPRTPRSGELFF. The CDR3 bases are TGTGCCAGCAGCCCACGGACACCAAGGTCCGGGGAGCTGTTTTTT.

The chain has TRBV7-2 and TRBJ1-3, with D hard to call. The germline CDR1 and CDR2 sequences are SGHTA and FQGNSA. V was pared by 1 base and J by 4 bases, with 14 bases between. This CDR3 is built from 16 residues. The CDR3 protein is CASSLVIERVGNTIYF. The DNA for the CDR3 is TGTGCCAGCAGCTTAGTGATCGAACGCGTCGGAAACACCATATATTTT.

V gene TRBV10-3 combines with J gene TRBJ1-1; D ambiguous. The CDR3 covers 13 residues. CDR1 ENHRY and CDR2 SYGVKD come from the germline V gene. The germline V and J ends were trimmed by 6 bases and 2 bases, with 10 bases remaining between them. CDR3 nucleotide sequence: TGTGCCATCAGCCTTCAAGGAAACACTGAAGCTTTCTTT. Its translation: CAISLQGNTEAFF.

This clone was seen a single time. The genes are TRBV5-1 and TRBJ2-7; D not certain. Germline V gene data show CDR1 as SGHRS and CDR2 as YFSETQ. The CDR3 length is 13 residues. The germline V and J ends were trimmed by 4 bases and 2 bases, with 10 bases remaining between them. CDR3 region: CASSPDKAYEQYF. For the CDR3, the DNA is TGCGCCAGCAGCCCTGACAAGGCCTACGAGCAGTACTTC.

The V and J genes are TRBV7-9 and TRBJ1-1; 7 nucleotides agree with TRBD1. This CDR3 region has 16 residues. V lost 9 bases, J lost 5 bases, and 18 bases stayed unmatched. The germline CDR1 and CDR2 sequences are SEHNR and FQNEAQ (reference sequence). CDR3 in DNA: TGTGCCAGTGCTAGGAGGGCAATGACAGGGAAGACTGAAGCTTTCTTT. Protein: CASARRAMTGKTEAFF.

The genes are TRBV14 and TRBJ1-2, with D maybe TRBD1 (6 bases). The CDR3 has 16 amino acids. V shed 4 bases and J shed 5 bases, with 20 bases lying between them. Germline CDR1 is SGHDN and CDR2 is FVKESK. The CDR3 DNA reads TGTGCCAGCAGCCGAGAAGGGGGTCCCGCGGGTTATGGCTACACCTTC. It translates to CASSREGGPAGYGYTF.

V is TRBV11-2 and J is TRBJ1-2; 8 bases match TRBD1. J lost 4 bases, V lost 5 bases, and 9 bases had no gene match. This CDR3 has 15 residues. Germline CDR1 SGHAT, CDR2 FQNNGV. The CDR3 region has the DNA TGTGCCAGCAGCCCCGGACAGGGTCCGGGCTATGGCTACACCTTC. Translating gives CASSPGQGPGYGYTF.